This T cell receptor (beta chain) was recovered during a study of blood T cell repertoires in COVID-19 (dated by TCRdb to about 2020). The study in broad terms: The collaborator samples originated in the United States, Italy and Spain and spanned the acute and convalescent phases of COVID-19. The samples were drawn from the first 160 participants of the ongoing ImmuneRACE study and from 950 to 1,500 subjects provided by 6 global collaborators. Sample metadata almost always included a de-identified subject ID, COVID-19 status, age in years and sex. Subjects who had been exposed to COVID-19, were actively infected with it, or had recovered from it provided the deeply sampled blood TCRbeta repertoires that made up the dataset. A freely available public database, intended as a resource for researchers studying the immune response to SARS-CoV-2, is where the repertoires were released. The material from the prospective study consisted of cDNA or gDNA derived from T cells, B-cell-depleted T cells, or PBMCs. Where available, HLA class I and class II types were taken from metadata supplied by the sample provider and were not determined by assay-based typing.

Collaborating institutions collected whole blood in K2EDTA tubes following their own protocols. For TCRbeta analysis, collaborators shipped samples in one of three forms: frozen whole blood, isolated PBMCs, or DNA extracted from either of those sample types. Broader findings and caveats from the paper: Clinical and demographic metadata were provided uncurated, with the amount varying by source and participant.

TCRbeta CDR3 regions were amplified from genomic DNA using the immunoSEQ Assay, a bias-controlled multiplex PCR. Per the source publication's procedure: The number of nucleated cells in each sample was estimated from the amplification of reference gene primers within the assay. Sequence reads were collapsed and filtered to measure the absolute abundance of every unique TCRbeta CDR3 rearrangement. For each sample, productive Simpson clonality was calculated as the square root of Simpson's diversity index over productive rearrangements. In TCRdb, the immuneACCESS table is reduced to in-frame sequences with V and J assigned. These tables do not hold every clone; where another copy was compared, an unresolved V gene accounts for under half, and the others remain unexplained. V, J and clone size were drawn from that table, and D and trimming were deduced from the DNA. Counted in this sample were about 200,000 clones; around nine tenths of them appeared once. The ten largest clones represent under 2% of the sample.

The CDR3 measures 14 amino acids from cysteine to phenylalanine. Just CDR3 DNA is preserved here, 42 bases in frame from base 1. The CDR1 and CDR2 encoded by the germline V gene are SNHLY and FYNNEI. V ends up 7 bases short and J 4 bases short, with an unmatched junction base count of 9. As regards this clone: Its antigen target is currently unknown. Base qualities are not recorded, but no much larger clone differs from it by a single base.

The V and J genes are TRBV2 and TRBJ1-2; 7 bases in the junction line up with TRBD1. The TCR was taken from a man younger than 35 with active or convalescent COVID-19. The sequenced sample consisted of peripheral blood. The CDR3 region reads CASTRQGGSYGYTF. The DNA is as follows: TGTGCCAGCACCCGACAGGGCGGTTCCTATGGCTACACCTTC.